A single T cell receptor (beta chain) is shown here with its context. Its specific antigen is unknown. Per-base quality was not reported, and no clone a single base away is much larger than it. Donors formed part of the validation cohort, which comprised over a hundred subjects and was distinct from the first cohort of under 800 subjects. The cysteine opens and the phenylalanine closes a CDR3 of 13 amino acids. CDR3 DNA only is kept here, 39 bases in frame from base 1. CDR1 and CDR2 are drawn from the germline V gene (reference sequence): SEHNR, FQNEAQ. Clipping removes 5 bases from V and 6 bases from J, with 4 as the unmatched junction base count. Receptor amplification or capture employed the immunoSEQ multiplex PCR assay. On the study's bioinformatics: A statistical classification framework was built for diagnosing cytomegalovirus status from the catalog of TCR beta chain sequences. Entries here come from immuneACCESS through TCRdb and include only in-frame sequences with V and J called. Some clones fail to appear in such tables; in the studies checked, an unresolved V gene covers under half of the shortfall, and the cause of the remainder is unknown. From that table come the V and J calls and clone size; the DNA was used to work out D and trimming. The sample table shows 100,000 to 150,000 clones, and about nine tenths are seen once. 3% to 4% of the sample is held by the ten biggest clonotypes.

This specimen comes from a study of cytomegalovirus exposure and HLA in healthy donors (dated by TCRdb to 2016 to 2017). For context, the study as a whole: According to a later analysis, one platform produced both the roughly 130 validation repertoires and the approximately 660 repertoires of the first cohort. High-throughput TCR immunosequencing, statistical association of individual TCRs with disease status, and machine learning were combined to predict cytomegalovirus infection status. In addition to the first cohort of hundreds of subjects, a separate validation cohort of 120 different subjects was used. The study aimed to test whether signatures of past pathogen exposure could be identified by cataloging public T cell receptors.

General findings and caveats noted by the study authors: Most TCR sequences were observed very rarely across donors, whereas some public TCRs were present in many individuals. A few of the identified cytomegalovirus-associated TCR beta chains were confirmed in vitro to be specific for cytomegalovirus antigens. In both the original and validation cohorts, the classifier was reported to diagnose cytomegalovirus status with high specificity and sensitivity. According to the authors, the approach could potentially be generalized to other disease states and immunological phenotypes. A later analysis lacked HLA typing for the validation cohort, so it scored co-occurrence in that cohort across all 110 or so repertoires. The study listed 150 to 200 TCR beta chains as associated with cytomegalovirus. In a later analysis, TCRs clustered in the first cohort were found to also tend to co-occur in the approximately 120 validation repertoires, with about 94% of cluster scores above 0.

This receptor was obtained from a man aged 25 to 40 in good health and CMV-seronegative. The sample comprised PBMCs. The chain couples TRBV7-9 to TRBJ2-7; a stretch of 10 junction bases matches TRBD2. The CDR3 amino acid sequence is: CASSDSGGGEQYF. The DNA sequence is given as TGTGCCAGCAGCGACAGCGGGGGGGGCGAGCAGTACTTC.